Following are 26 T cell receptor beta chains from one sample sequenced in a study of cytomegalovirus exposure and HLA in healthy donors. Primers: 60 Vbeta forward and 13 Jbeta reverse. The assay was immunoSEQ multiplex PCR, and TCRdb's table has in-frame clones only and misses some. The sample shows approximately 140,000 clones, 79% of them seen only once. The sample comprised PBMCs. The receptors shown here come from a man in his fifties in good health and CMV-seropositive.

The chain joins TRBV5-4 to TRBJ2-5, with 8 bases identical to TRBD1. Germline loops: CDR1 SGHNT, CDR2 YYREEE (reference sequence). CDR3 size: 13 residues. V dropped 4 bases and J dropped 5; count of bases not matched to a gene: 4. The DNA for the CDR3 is TGTGCCAGCAGCGCCAGGGGGCCGGAGACCCAGTACTTC. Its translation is CASSARGPETQYF.

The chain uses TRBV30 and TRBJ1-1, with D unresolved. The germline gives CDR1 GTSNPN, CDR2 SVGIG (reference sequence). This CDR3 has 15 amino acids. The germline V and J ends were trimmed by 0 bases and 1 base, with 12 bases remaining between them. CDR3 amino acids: CAWSVEQSQNTEAFF. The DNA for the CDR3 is TGTGCCTGGAGTGTAGAACAGAGCCAGAACACTGAAGCTTTCTTT.

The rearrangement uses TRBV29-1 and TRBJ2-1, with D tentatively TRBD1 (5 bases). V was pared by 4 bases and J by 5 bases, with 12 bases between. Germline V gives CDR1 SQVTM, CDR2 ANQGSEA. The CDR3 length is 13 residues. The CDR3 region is CSVGQTVDNEQFF. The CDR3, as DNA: TGCAGCGTTGGACAGACCGTCGACAATGAGCAGTTCTTC.

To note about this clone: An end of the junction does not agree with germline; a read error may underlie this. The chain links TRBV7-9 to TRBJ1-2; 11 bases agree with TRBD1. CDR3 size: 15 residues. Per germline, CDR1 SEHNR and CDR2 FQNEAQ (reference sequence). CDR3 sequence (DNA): TGTTCCAGCAGCGGGACAGGGGGAAGTCGCTATGGCTACACCTTC. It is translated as CSSSGTGGSRYGYTF. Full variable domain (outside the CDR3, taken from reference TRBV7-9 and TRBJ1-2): DTGVSQNPRHKITKRGQNVTFRCDPISEHNRLYWYRQTLGQGPEFLTYFQNEAQLEKSRLLSDRFSAERPKGSFSTLEIQRTEQGDSAMYLCSSSGTGGSRYGYTFGSGTRLTVV.

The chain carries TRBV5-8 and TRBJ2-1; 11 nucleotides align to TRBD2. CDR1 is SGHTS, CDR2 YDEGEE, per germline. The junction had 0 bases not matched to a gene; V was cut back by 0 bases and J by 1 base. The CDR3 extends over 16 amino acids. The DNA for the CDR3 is TGTGCCAGCAGCTTGGGACTAGCGGGGTCCTACAATGAGCAGTTCTTC. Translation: CASSLGLAGSYNEQFF.

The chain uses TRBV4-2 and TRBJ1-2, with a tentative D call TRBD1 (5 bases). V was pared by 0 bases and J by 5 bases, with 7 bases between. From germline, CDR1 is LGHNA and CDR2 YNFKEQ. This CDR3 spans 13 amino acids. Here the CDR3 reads CASSQDREYGYTF. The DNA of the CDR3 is TGTGCCAGCAGCCAAGACAGGGAATATGGCTACACCTTC.

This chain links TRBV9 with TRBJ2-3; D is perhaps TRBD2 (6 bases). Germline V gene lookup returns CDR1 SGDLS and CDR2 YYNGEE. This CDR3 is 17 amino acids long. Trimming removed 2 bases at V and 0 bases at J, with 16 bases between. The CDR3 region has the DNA TGTGCCAGCAGCGTCCGGGGGAAAGAGTGGAGCACAGATACGCAGTATTTT. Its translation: CASSVRGKEWSTDTQYF.

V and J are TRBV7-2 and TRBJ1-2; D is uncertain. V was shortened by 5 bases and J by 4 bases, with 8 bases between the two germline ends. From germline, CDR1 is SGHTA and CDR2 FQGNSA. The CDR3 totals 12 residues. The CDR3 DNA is TGTGCCAGCAGCACTAACCTCTATGGCTACACCTTC. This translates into CASSTNLYGYTF.

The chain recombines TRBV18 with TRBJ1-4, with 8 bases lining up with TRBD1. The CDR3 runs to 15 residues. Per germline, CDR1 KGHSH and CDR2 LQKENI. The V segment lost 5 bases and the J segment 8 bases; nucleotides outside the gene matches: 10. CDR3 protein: CASSSAGGAGEKLFF. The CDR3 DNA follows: TGTGCCAGCTCATCGGCAGGGGGCGCAGGGGAAAAACTGTTTTTT.

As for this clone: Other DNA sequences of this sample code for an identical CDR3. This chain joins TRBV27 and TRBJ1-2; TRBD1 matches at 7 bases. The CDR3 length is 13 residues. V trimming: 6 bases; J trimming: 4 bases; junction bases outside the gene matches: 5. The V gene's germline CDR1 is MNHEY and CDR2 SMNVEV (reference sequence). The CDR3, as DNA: TGTGCCAGCAGCCCGACAGGGTCCTATGGCTACACCTTC. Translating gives CASSPTGSYGYTF.

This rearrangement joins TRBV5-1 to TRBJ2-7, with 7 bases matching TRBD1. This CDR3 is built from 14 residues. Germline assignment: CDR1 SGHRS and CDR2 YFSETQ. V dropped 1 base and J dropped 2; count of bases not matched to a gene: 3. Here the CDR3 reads CASSLTGTAYEQYF. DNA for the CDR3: TGCGCCAGCAGCTTGACCGGGACAGCCTACGAGCAGTACTTC.

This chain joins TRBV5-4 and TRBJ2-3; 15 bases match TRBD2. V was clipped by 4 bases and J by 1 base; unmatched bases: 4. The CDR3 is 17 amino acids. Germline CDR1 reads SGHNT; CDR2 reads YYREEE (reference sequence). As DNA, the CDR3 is TGTGCCAGCAGCCCGGGACTAGCGGGAGGAGGCACAGATACGCAGTATTTT. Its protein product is CASSPGLAGGGTDTQYF.

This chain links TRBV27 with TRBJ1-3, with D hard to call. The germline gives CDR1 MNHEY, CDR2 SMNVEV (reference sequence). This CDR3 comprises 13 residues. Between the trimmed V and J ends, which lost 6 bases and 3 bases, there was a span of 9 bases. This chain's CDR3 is CASRSLGGNTIYF. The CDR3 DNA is TGTGCCAGCAGGTCACTCGGTGGAAACACCATATATTTT.

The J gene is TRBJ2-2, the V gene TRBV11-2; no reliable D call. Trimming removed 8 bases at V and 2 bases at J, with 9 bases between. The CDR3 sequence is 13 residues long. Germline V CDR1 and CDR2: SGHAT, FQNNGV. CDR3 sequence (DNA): TGTGCCAGCCGTCGAGGCAACACCGGGGAGCTGTTTTTT. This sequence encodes CASRRGNTGELFF.

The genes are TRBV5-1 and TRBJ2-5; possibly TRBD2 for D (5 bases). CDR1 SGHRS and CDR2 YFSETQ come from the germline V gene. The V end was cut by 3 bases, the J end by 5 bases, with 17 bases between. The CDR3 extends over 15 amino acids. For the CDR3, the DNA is TGCGCCAGCAGCTCCCACGACGCCAGCGGTGAGACCCAGTACTTC. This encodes CASSSHDASGETQYF.

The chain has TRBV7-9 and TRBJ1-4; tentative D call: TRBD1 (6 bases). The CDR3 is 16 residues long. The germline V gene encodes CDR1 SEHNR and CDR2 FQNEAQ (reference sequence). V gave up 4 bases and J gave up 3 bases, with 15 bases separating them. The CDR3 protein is CASSSPGGLPNEKLFF. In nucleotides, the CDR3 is TGTGCCAGCAGCTCCCCCGGGGGGCTTCCTAATGAAAAACTGTTTTTT.

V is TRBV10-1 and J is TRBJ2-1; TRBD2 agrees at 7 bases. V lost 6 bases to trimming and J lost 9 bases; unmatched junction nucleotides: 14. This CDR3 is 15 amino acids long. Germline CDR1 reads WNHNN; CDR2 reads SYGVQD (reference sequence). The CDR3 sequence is CASSSQGLPGGEQFF. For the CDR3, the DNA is TGCGCCAGCAGCTCCCAGGGTCTACCGGGAGGTGAGCAGTTCTTC.

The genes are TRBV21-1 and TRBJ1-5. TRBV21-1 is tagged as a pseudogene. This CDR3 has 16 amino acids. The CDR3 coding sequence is TGTGCCAGCAGCAAAGCATCGGCGGTATTCAATCAGCCCCAGCATTTT. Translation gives CASSKASAVFNQPQHF.

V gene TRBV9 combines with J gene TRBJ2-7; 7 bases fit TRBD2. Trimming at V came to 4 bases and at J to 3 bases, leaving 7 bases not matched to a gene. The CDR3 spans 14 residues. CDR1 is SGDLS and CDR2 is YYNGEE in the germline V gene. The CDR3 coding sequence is TGTGCCAGCAGCCCGCGTTGGGAGGGCTACGAGCAGTACTTC. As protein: CASSPRWEGYEQYF.

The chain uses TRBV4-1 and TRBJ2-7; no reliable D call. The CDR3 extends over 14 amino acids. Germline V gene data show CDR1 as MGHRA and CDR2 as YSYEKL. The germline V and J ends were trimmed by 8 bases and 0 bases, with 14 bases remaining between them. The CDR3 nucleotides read TGCGCCAGCGCTAAGTCGGGTACCTCCTACGAGCAGTACTTC. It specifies CASAKSGTSYEQYF.

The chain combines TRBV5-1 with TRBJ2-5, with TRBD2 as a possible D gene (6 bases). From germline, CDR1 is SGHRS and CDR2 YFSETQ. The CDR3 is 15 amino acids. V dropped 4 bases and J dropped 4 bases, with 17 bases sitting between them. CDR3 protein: CASSPGTAEGETQYF. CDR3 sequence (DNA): TGCGCCAGCAGCCCCGGGACGGCGGAGGGAGAGACCCAGTACTTC.

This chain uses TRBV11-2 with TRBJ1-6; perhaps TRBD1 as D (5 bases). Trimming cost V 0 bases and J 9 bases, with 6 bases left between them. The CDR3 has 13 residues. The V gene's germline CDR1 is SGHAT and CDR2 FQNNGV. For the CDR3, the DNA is TGTGCCAGCAGCTTAGAAAGGGGTTCACCCCTCCACTTT. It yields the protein CASSLERGSPLHF.

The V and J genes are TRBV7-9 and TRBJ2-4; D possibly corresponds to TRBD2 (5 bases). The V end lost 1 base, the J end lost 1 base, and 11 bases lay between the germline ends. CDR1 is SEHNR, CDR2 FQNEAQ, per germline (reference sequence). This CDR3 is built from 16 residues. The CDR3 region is CASSLGGPGAKNIQYF. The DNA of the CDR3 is TGTGCCAGCAGCTTAGGAGGGCCCGGGGCCAAAAACATTCAGTACTTC. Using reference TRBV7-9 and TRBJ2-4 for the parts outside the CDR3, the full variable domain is DTGVSQNPRHKITKRGQNVTFRCDPISEHNRLYWYRQTLGQGPEFLTYFQNEAQLEKSRLLSDRFSAERPKGSFSTLEIQRTEQGDSAMYLCASSLGGPGAKNIQYFGAGTRLSVL.

The CDR3 region has the DNA TGTGCCAGCGGGGGGATGAGTAATGAAAAACTGTTTTTT. It is translated as CASGGMSNEKLFF. J is TRBJ1-4 and V is TRBV28; possibly TRBD1 for D (5 bases). CDR3 length equals 13 residues. Germline V gene data show CDR1 as MDHEN and CDR2 as SYDVKM. With 8 bases removed from V and 4 bases from J, the gap between germline ends came to 11 bases.

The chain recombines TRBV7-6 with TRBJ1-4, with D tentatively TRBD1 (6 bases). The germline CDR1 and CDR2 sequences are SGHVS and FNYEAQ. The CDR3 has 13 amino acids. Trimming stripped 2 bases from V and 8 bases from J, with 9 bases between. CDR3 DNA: TGTGCCAGCAGCTTAATACAGGGCGAAAAACTGTTTTTT. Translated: CASSLIQGEKLFF.

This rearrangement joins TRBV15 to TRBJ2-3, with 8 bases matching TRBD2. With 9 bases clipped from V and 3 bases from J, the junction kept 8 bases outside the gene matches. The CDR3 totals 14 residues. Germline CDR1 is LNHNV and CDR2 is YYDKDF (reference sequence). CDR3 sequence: CATRGESWTDTQYF. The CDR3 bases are TGTGCCACGCGGGGGGAGAGTTGGACAGATACGCAGTATTTT.